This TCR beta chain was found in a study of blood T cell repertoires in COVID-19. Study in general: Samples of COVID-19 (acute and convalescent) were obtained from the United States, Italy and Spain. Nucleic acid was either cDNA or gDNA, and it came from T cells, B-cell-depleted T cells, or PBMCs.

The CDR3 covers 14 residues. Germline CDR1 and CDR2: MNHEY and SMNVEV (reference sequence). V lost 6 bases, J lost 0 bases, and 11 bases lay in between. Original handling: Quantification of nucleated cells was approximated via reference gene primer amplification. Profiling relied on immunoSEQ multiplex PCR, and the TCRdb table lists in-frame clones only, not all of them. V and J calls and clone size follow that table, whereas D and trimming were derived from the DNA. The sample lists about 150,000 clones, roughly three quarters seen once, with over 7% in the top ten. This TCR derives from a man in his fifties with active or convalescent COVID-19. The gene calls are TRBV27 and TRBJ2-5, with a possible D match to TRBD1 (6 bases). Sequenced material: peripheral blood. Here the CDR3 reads CASSRGQNQETQYF. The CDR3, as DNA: TGTGCCAGCAGCCGGGGACAAAACCAAGAGACCCAGTACTTC.